Below are 7 T cell receptor beta chains sequenced from a single sample in a study of blood T cell repertoires in COVID-19. Clones were sequenced by immunoSEQ multiplex PCR, and TCRdb holds only the in-frame ones, with some missing. The repertoire holds over 200,000 clones, with 70% to 85% as singletons. Sequenced input: peripheral blood. The receptor set was obtained from a middle-aged man who had recovered from COVID-19.

V usage is TRBV27 and J usage is TRBJ2-7, with 10 bases identical to TRBD2. The CDR3 loop spans 14 amino acids. Losses at the gene ends were 4 bases for V and 3 bases for J; bases not matched to a gene: 3. CDR1 MNHEY and CDR2 SMNVEV come from the germline V gene (reference sequence). CDR3 sequence: CASSSLAGHYEQYF. The CDR3 nucleotides are TGTGCCAGCAGTTCACTAGCGGGGCACTACGAGCAGTACTTC.

This chain joins TRBV5-6 and TRBJ2-7; D remains unclear. V shed 0 bases and J shed 3 bases, with 7 bases lying between them. Germline CDR1 is SGHDT and CDR2 is YYEEEE. CDR3 length equals 13 residues. The CDR3 spells CASSLAPGYEQYF. The CDR3 DNA is TGTGCCAGCAGCTTGGCCCCGGGCTACGAGCAGTACTTC. Complete variable domain (other parts from reference TRBV5-6 and TRBJ2-7): DAGVTQSPTHLIKTRGQQVTLRCSPKSGHDTVSWYQQALGQGPQFIFQYYEEEERQRGNFPDRFSGHQFPNYSSELNVNALLLGDSALYLCASSLAPGYEQYFGPGTRLTVT.

The V and J genes are TRBV6-5 and TRBJ2-5, with D possibly being TRBD1 (6 bases). With 8 bases removed from V and 5 bases from J, the gap between germline ends came to 12 bases. Germline V CDR1 and CDR2: MNHEY, SVGAGI. This CDR3 spans 12 amino acids. The CDR3 spells CASSERGETQYF. The CDR3 region has the DNA TGTGCCAGCTCTGAAAGGGGGGAGACCCAGTACTTC.

A word on this clone: Within the sample, other DNA sequences also encode this same CDR3. The chain has TRBV19 and TRBJ1-5, with 7 bases fitting TRBD1. Germline CDR1 and CDR2: LNHDA and SQIVND (reference sequence). V lost 3 bases, J lost 4 bases, and 6 bases stayed unmatched. The CDR3 length is 15 residues. CDR3 DNA sequence: TGTGCCAGTAGTATTATACCAGGGGGGAATCAGCCCCAGCATTTT. Translated, it gives CASSIIPGGNQPQHF.

This chain links TRBV7-9 with TRBJ1-2; 9 bases line up with TRBD1. This CDR3 has 14 residues. The V gene end was trimmed by 5 bases and the J gene end by 6 bases; junction bases not matched to a gene: 7. CDR1 and CDR2 from the germline V gene are SEHNR and FQNEAQ (reference sequence). The CDR3 region has the DNA TGTGCCAGCAGCCTAGGGACAGGGATAAATGGCTACACCTTC. Amino acids: CASSLGTGINGYTF.

The V gene is TRBV3-1 (or the pseudogene TRBV3-2), the J gene TRBJ2-5, with TRBD2 matching over 8 bases. Germline CDR1 is LGHDT and CDR2 is YNNKEL (reference sequence). The CDR3 totals 16 residues. V was clipped by 4 bases and J by 3 bases; unmatched bases: 10. CDR3 sequence (DNA): TGTGCCAGCAGCCCGGGGACTAGACCATCAGAAGAGACCCAGTACTTC. Translation gives CASSPGTRPSEETQYF.

This clone was observed once. The CDR3, as DNA: TGTGCCAGCAGTGACTCGGGACAGAGCACAGATACGCAGTATTTT. Its protein product is CASSDSGQSTDTQYF. The V and J genes are TRBV6-4 and TRBJ2-3; TRBD1 matches at 7 bases. V gave up 0 bases and J gave up 0 bases; unmatched junction bases: 0. The length of the CDR3 is 15 residues. CDR1 and CDR2 (germline): MRHNA, SNTAGT.